This T cell receptor beta chain was profiled in a study of OX40 agonist ivuxolimab in advanced cancers. Of note for this clone: The junction and the germline gene differ at one end; a read error may be behind it.

Generated by immunoSEQ multiplex PCR, the TCRdb table keeps only in-frame clones and is missing some. The repertoire holds tens of thousands of clones, 89% seen once, with about 18% in the top ten. This CDR3 comprises 11 residues. CDR1 and CDR2 (germline): MGHRA, YSYEKL. This TCR came from an adult with an advanced solid tumor such as melanoma, head and neck, liver or kidney cancer. The sequenced sample was CD4+ or CD8+ T cells sorted from blood, obtained in a trial of the OX40 agonist ivuxolimab. The chain uses TRBV4-1 and TRBJ1-3; TRBD1 is a possible D gene (5 bases). The CDR3 region is CASSLSRQKIF. Here the CDR3 DNA reads TGCGCCAGCAGCCTATCCCGACAGAAGATATTT.